Each of the 25 T cell receptor beta chains below was sequenced from the same sample in a study of blood T cell repertoires in COVID-19. Sequenced by immunoSEQ multiplex PCR; TCRdb stores in-frame clones only, minus some. The repertoire holds roughly 73,000 clones, with around nine tenths as singletons. Sequencing was done on a sample of peripheral blood. These receptors were obtained from a human donor in a cohort sampled during active COVID-19.

The chain links TRBV24-1 to TRBJ1-1, with a weak D call TRBD1 (5 bases). The CDR3 consists of 13 residues. Germline CDR1 reads KGHDR; CDR2 reads SFDVKD. The germline V and J ends were trimmed by 4 bases and 14 bases, with 19 bases remaining between them. Here the CDR3 DNA reads TGTGCCACCAGTGACTATCCCGACAGTCATCTCTTCTTT. Protein: CATSDYPDSHLFF.

A few counts support this clone. The CDR3 is CASTPRGQPSYEQYF. CDR3 coding DNA: TGTGCCAGCACCCCCCGGGGTCAGCCAAGCTACGAGCAGTACTTC. The chain recombines TRBV7-9 with TRBJ2-7; D may be TRBD2 (5 bases). Germline-derived CDR1 and CDR2 are SEHNR and FQNEAQ (reference sequence). The CDR3 has 15 residues. V was trimmed by 7 bases and J by 3 bases, leaving 19 bases between them.

This chain uses TRBV27 with TRBJ2-7, with D unresolved. The CDR3 is made up of 17 amino acids. The germline V gene has CDR1 MNHEY and CDR2 SMNVEV (reference sequence). V lost 0 bases to trimming and J lost 3 bases, with 18 bases between them. CDR3 sequence reads: CASSLSFSPVTSYEQYF. DNA for the CDR3: TGTGCCAGCAGTTTATCGTTTTCCCCCGTAACCAGCTACGAGCAGTACTTC.

The rearrangement links TRBV2 to TRBJ1-1, with D uncertain. V was cut by 3 bases and J by 4 bases, with 12 bases left in between. Germline assignment: CDR1 SNHLY and CDR2 FYNNEI. The CDR3 has 14 residues. CDR3 bases: TGTGCCAGCAGTGACGGGTATATTGGCACTGAAGCTTTCTTT. It yields the protein CASSDGYIGTEAFF. Full variable domain (outside the CDR3, taken from reference TRBV2 and TRBJ1-1): EPEVTQTPSHQVTQMGQEVILRCVPISNHLYFYWYRQILGQKVEFLVSFYNNEISEKSEIFDDQFSVERPDGSNFTLKIRSTKLEDSAMYFCASSDGYIGTEAFFGQGTRLTVV.

V gene TRBV7-9 combines with J gene TRBJ1-4; 9 bases are shared with TRBD1. J lost 3 bases, V lost 5 bases, and 4 bases had no gene match. The germline V gene encodes CDR1 SEHNR and CDR2 FQNEAQ (reference sequence). The CDR3 is made up of 15 amino acids. CDR3 sequence reads: CASSAGTGSNEKLFF. For the CDR3, the DNA is TGTGCCAGCAGCGCCGGGACAGGGTCTAATGAAAAACTGTTTTTT.

The chain uses TRBV6-5 and TRBJ2-1; no reliable D call. In germline, CDR1 is MNHEY, CDR2 SVGAGI. Trimming shortened V by 6 bases and J by 4 bases, and 7 bases separated the two germline ends. This CDR3 spans 12 amino acids. The CDR3 sequence is CASRAPYNEQFF. As DNA, the CDR3 is TGTGCCAGCAGGGCACCTTACAATGAGCAGTTCTTC.

The V call is TRBV4-1, the J call TRBJ2-1; 14 bases map to TRBD2. The CDR3 is 18 amino acids. V lost 3 bases and J lost 0; bases outside the gene matches: 4. The germline gives CDR1 MGHRA, CDR2 YSYEKL. The CDR3: CASSHGTSGGSSYNEQFF. Here the CDR3 DNA reads TGCGCCAGCAGCCATGGGACTAGCGGGGGAAGCTCCTACAATGAGCAGTTCTTC.

The gene calls are TRBV7-9 and TRBJ2-5; possibly TRBD1 for D (6 bases). With 5 bases removed from V and 1 base from J, the gap between germline ends came to 20 bases. Germline V lookup: CDR1 SEHNR, CDR2 FQNEAQ (reference sequence). There are 17 residues in the CDR3. The CDR3, as DNA: TGTGCCAGCAGCCGCAGCCAACCGACAGGAGTCCAAGAGACCCAGTACTTC. This sequence encodes CASSRSQPTGVQETQYF. The entire variable domain, with the rest obtained from reference TRBV7-9 and TRBJ2-5, is as follows: DTGVSQNPRHKITKRGQNVTFRCDPISEHNRLYWYRQTLGQGPEFLTYFQNEAQLEKSRLLSDRFSAERPKGSFSTLEIQRTEQGDSAMYLCASSRSQPTGVQETQYFGPGTRLLVL.

This chain links TRBV15 with TRBJ1-1, with unresolved D. CDR3 size: 13 residues. Trimming cost V 0 bases and J 2 bases, with 4 bases left between them. Germline V lookup: CDR1 LNHNV, CDR2 YYDKDF (reference sequence). CDR3 coding DNA: TGTGCCACCAGCAGAGATCCAAACACTGAAGCTTTCTTT. It encodes CATSRDPNTEAFF.

The CDR3 nucleotides read TGTGCCAGCAGTCCACCGGGTCTCAACACAGATACGCAGTATTTT. It specifies CASSPPGLNTDTQYF. The chain uses TRBV27 and TRBJ2-3; D is ambiguous. The ends were cut back, 5 bases at V and 2 bases at J, with 14 bases in the middle. Germline V CDR1 and CDR2: MNHEY, SMNVEV (reference sequence). This CDR3 spans 15 amino acids.

This clone has just one count. Other DNA sequences within the sample encode an identical CDR3. The CDR3 coding sequence is TGTGCCAGCAGTGAGCAGGGGTCAACTAATGAAAAACTGTTTTTT. Its protein is CASSEQGSTNEKLFF. This sequence joins TRBV6-1 and TRBJ1-4, with D perhaps matching TRBD1 (6 bases). CDR1 is MNHNS, CDR2 SASEGT, per germline. Trimming left V 3 bases short and J 0 bases short, with 8 bases between. The CDR3 length is 15 residues.

V is TRBV14 and J is TRBJ2-2, with 12 positions matching TRBD1. In germline, CDR1 is SGHDN, CDR2 FVKESK. With V trimmed by 3 bases and J by 6 bases, 8 bases remained unmatched. This CDR3 is 17 amino acids long. For the CDR3, the DNA is TGTGCCAGCAGCCAGCGCCCGGGACAGGGGGCCGCCGGGGAGCTGTTTTTT. This codes for CASSQRPGQGAAGELFF.

The chain carries TRBV19 and TRBJ2-1; possible D gene TRBD2, 6 bases. Germline V CDR1 and CDR2: LNHDA, SQIVND (reference sequence). The CDR3 sequence is 14 residues long. Trimming took 7 bases from V and 4 from J, leaving 14 bases between them. The CDR3 here is CASTPGSAYNEQFF. The CDR3 bases are TGTGCCAGTACACCCGGGAGTGCTTACAATGAGCAGTTCTTC.

The V and J genes are TRBV6-2 or TRBV6-3 and TRBJ2-3; TRBD2 aligns across 10 bases. The germline V gene encodes CDR1 MNHEY and CDR2 SVGEGT. Trimming cost V 5 bases and J 5 bases; bases outside gene matches: 10. The CDR3 covers 16 residues. In nucleotides, the CDR3 is TGTGCCAGCAGTCACCTTAGCGGGAGGCCCTTAGATACGCAGTATTTT. Residues: CASSHLSGRPLDTQYF.

The DNA for the CDR3 is TGTGCCAGCAGTTACCGCGGAGGCGAGCAGTACTTC. Its translation: CASSYRGGEQYF. The chain joins TRBV6-5 to TRBJ2-7; D is perhaps TRBD2 (5 bases). The germline gives CDR1 MNHEY, CDR2 SVGAGI. The CDR3 spans 12 residues. Between the trimmed V and J ends, which lost 2 bases and 6 bases, there was a span of 8 bases.

The chain has TRBV7-7 and TRBJ2-2, with 11 bases identical to TRBD1. The CDR3 is 16 amino acids. The V gene end was trimmed by 5 bases and the J gene end by 6 bases; junction bases not matched to a gene: 8. CDR1 SSHAT and CDR2 FNYEAQ come from the germline V gene (reference sequence). The CDR3 nucleotides are TGTGCCAGCAGCCTCGGACAGGGGGCTGGTGCCGGGGAGCTGTTTTTT. This encodes CASSLGQGAGAGELFF.

The chain uses TRBV5-1 and TRBJ2-3, with no clear D. Germline V lookup: CDR1 SGHRS, CDR2 YFSETQ. The CDR3 is 12 amino acids. The V end was cut by 1 base, the J end by 3 bases, with 3 bases between. In DNA form, the CDR3 reads TGCGCCAGCAGCTTGCGGACAGATACGCAGTATTTT. It specifies CASSLRTDTQYF.

The chain is built from TRBV18 and TRBJ2-3, with no clear D. From germline, CDR1 is KGHSH and CDR2 LQKENI. The CDR3 spans 13 residues. Trimming cost V 6 bases and J 1 base, with 8 bases left between them. The CDR3 sequence: CASSLQGTDTQYF. In DNA, the CDR3 is TGTGCCAGCTCTCTGCAGGGCACAGATACGCAGTATTTT.

V gene TRBV21-1 combines with J gene TRBJ2-7; the DNA was not used to check the table's D call, TRBD2. TRBV21-1 counts as a pseudogene. This CDR3 is 13 amino acids long. The CDR3 region has the DNA TGTGCCAGCAAAGGGCAGGAGGGCCACGAGCAGTACGTC. Translating it yields CASKGQEGHEQYV.

J is TRBJ2-7 and V is TRBV21-1; TRBD1, the D gene given by the table, was not confirmed from the DNA. TRBV21-1 constitutes a pseudogene. The CDR3 covers 13 residues. The CDR3 reads CAGRWTDGYEQYF. The CDR3 region has the DNA TGTGCCGGGAGATGGACAGACGGCTACGAGCAGTACTTC.

There are a few counts of this clone. The rearrangement links TRBV12-5 to TRBJ1-5; the D gene is possibly TRBD1 (6 bases). The CDR3 covers 14 residues. The germline V and J ends were trimmed by 7 bases and 5 bases, with 15 bases remaining between them. The V gene's germline CDR1 is LGHNT and CDR2 FRNRAP. In nucleotides, the CDR3 is TGTGCTAGTGCCCCAACTGGGACACATCAGCCCCAGCATTTT. Residues: CASAPTGTHQPQHF.

The genes are TRBV27 and TRBJ1-2, with a weak D call TRBD1 (6 bases). Between the trimmed V and J ends, which lost 2 bases and 6 bases, there was a span of 10 bases. This CDR3 is 13 amino acids long. CDR1 is MNHEY and CDR2 is SMNVEV in the germline V gene (reference sequence). The CDR3 DNA is TGTGCCAGCAGTTTAACAGGGTGGGATGGCTACACCTTC. This translates into CASSLTGWDGYTF.

The CDR3 reads CASSFPQGVSDYQNTGELFF. The DNA for the CDR3 is TGTGCCAGCAGTTTCCCACAGGGGGTTTCCGACTACCAAAACACCGGGGAGCTGTTTTTT. The chain links TRBV28 to TRBJ2-2, with 8 bases that match TRBD1. Germline CDR1 and CDR2: MDHEN and SYDVKM. With 3 bases clipped from V and 2 bases from J, the junction kept 17 bases outside the gene matches. There are 20 residues in the CDR3.

The chain uses TRBV5-1 and TRBJ1-1; D is possibly TRBD1 (6 bases). Trimming removed 1 base from V and 4 bases from J, with 23 bases in between. CDR1 SGHRS and CDR2 YFSETQ come from the germline V gene. CDR3 length: 18 amino acids. The CDR3 sequence is CASSLIGRGGRIGTEAFF. In DNA form, the CDR3 reads TGCGCCAGCAGCTTGATTGGTAGGGGGGGAAGGATTGGCACTGAAGCTTTCTTT.

The CDR3, as DNA: TGTGCCACCAGTGGGGGGCAGCACACTGAAGCTTTCTTT. It specifies CATSGGQHTEAFF. The rearrangement uses TRBV24-1 and TRBJ1-1; tentative D call: TRBD1 (6 bases). The length of the CDR3 is 13 residues. Germline-derived CDR1 and CDR2 are KGHDR and SFDVKD. V dropped 5 bases and J dropped 3 bases, with 9 bases sitting between them.